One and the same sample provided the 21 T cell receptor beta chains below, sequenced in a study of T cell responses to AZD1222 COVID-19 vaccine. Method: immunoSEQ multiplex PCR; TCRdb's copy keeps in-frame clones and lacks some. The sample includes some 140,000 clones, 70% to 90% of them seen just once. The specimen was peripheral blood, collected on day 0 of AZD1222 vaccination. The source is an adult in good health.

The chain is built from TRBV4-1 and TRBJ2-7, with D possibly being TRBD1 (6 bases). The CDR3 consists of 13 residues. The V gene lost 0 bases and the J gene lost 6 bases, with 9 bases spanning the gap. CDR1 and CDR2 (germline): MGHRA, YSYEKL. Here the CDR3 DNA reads TGCGCCAGCAGCCAAGACCCAGGGGTCGAGCAGTACTTC. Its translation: CASSQDPGVEQYF.

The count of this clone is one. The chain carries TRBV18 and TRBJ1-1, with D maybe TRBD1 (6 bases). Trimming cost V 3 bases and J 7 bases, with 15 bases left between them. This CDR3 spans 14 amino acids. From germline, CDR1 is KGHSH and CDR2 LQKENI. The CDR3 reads CASSPMTGILEAFF. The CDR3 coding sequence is TGTGCCAGCTCACCTATGACAGGAATACTTGAAGCTTTCTTT. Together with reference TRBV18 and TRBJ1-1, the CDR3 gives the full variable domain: NAGVMQNPRHLVRRRGQEARLRCSPMKGHSHVYWYRQLPEEGLKFMVYLQKENIIDESGMPKERFSAEFPKEGPSILRIQQVVRGDSAAYFCASSPMTGILEAFFGQGTRLTVV.

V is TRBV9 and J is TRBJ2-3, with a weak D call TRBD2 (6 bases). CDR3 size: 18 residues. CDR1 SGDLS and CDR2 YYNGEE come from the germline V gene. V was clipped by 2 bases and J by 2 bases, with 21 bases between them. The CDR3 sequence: CASSVRGGLAPSTDTQYF. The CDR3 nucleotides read TGTGCCAGCAGCGTCCGAGGAGGGCTAGCCCCCTCCACAGATACGCAGTATTTT.

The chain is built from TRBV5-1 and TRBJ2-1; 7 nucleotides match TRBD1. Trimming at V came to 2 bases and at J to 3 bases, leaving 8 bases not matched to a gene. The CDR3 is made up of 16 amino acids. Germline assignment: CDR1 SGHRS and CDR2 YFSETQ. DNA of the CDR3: TGCGCCAGCAGCTTAGGTGGGACAGTCGTCTACAATGAGCAGTTCTTC. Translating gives CASSLGGTVVYNEQFF.

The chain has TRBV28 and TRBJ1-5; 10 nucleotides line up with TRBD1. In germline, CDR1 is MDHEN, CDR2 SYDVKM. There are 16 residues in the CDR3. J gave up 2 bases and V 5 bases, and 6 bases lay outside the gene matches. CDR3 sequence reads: CASSPGTGVGNQPQHF. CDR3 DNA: TGTGCCAGCAGTCCCGGGACAGGGGTCGGCAATCAGCCCCAGCATTTT.

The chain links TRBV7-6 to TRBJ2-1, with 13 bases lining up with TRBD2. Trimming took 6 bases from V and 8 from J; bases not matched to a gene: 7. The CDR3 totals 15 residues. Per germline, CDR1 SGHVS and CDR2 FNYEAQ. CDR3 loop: CASRTSGRADHEQFF. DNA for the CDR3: TGTGCCAGCAGAACTAGCGGGAGGGCCGATCATGAGCAGTTCTTC.

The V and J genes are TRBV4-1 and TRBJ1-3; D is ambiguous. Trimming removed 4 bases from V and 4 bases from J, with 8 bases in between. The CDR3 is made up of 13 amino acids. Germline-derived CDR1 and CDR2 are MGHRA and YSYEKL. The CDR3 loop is CASSRRGGNTIYF. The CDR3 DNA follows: TGCGCCAGCAGCCGCAGAGGAGGAAACACCATATATTTT.

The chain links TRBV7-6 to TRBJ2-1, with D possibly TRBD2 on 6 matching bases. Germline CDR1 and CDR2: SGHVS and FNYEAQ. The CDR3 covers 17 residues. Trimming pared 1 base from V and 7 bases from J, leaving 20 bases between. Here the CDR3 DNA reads TGTGCCAGCAGCTTAGTTACGACTCGGGAGTTGCAAAATGAGCAGTTCTTC. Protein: CASSLVTTRELQNEQFF.

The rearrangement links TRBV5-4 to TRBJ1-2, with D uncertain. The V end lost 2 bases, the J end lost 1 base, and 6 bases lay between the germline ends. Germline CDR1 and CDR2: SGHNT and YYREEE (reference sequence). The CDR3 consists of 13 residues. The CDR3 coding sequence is TGTGCCAGCAGCTTTGGTCATAACTATGGCTACACCTTC. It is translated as CASSFGHNYGYTF.

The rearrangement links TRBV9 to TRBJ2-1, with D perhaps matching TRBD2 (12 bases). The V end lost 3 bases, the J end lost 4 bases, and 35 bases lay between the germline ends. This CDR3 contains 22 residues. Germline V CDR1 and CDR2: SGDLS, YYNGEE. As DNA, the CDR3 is TGTGCCAGCAGCGCCATGGTCGGGACAGGGGGAGCTAGCGGGAGGGCTTACAATGAGCAGTTCTTC. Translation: CASSAMVGTGGASGRAYNEQFF.

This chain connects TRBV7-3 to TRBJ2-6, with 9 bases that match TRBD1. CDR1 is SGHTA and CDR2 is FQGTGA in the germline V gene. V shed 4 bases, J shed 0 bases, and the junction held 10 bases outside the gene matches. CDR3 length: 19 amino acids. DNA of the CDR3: TGTGCCAGCAGCTCAAAAACGGCGGACAGGGGCTCTGGGGCCAACGTCCTGACTTTC. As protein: CASSSKTADRGSGANVLTF. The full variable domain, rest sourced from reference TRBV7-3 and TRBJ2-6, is GAGVSQTPSNKVTEKGKYVELRCDPISGHTALYWYRQSLGQGPEFLIYFQGTGAADDSGLPNDRFFAVRPEGSVSTLKIQRTERGDSAVYLCASSSKTADRGSGANVLTFGAGSRLTVL.

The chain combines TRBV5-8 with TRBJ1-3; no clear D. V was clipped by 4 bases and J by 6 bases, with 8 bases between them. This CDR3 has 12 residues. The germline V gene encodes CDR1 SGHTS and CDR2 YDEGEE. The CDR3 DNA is TGTGCCAGCAGCCGCAAATTAAACACCATATATTTT. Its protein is CASSRKLNTIYF.

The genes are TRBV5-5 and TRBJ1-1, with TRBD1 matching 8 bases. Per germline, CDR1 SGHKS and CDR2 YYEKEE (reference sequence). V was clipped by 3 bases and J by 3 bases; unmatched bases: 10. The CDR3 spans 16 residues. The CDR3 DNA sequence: TGTGCCAGCAGCTCAGGACAGGGACTCGAGGACACTGAAGCTTTCTTT. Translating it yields CASSSGQGLEDTEAFF.

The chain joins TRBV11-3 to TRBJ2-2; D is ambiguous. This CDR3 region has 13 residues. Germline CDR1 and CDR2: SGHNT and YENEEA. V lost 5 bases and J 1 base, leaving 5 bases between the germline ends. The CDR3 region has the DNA TGTGCCAGCAGCCCCTGGAACACCGGGGAGCTGTTTTTT. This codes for CASSPWNTGELFF.

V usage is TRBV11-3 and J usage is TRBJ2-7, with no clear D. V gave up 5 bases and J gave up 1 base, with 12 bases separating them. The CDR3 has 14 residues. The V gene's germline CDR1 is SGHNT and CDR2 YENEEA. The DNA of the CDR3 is TGTGCCAGCAGCCCTTCCCCAGGTTCCTACGAGCAGTACTTC. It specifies CASSPSPGSYEQYF.

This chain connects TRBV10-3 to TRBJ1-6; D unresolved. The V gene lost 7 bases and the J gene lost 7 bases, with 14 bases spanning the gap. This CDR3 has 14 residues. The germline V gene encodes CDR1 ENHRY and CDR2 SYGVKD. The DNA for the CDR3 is TGTGCCATCAATCCCGGGAATCCCAATTCACCCCTCCACTTT. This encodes CAINPGNPNSPLHF.

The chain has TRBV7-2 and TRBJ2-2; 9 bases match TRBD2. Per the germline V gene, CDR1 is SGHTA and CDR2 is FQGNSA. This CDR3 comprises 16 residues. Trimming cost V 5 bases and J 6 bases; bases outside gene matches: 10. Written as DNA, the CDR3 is TGTGCCAGCAGCCCTCCGCTAGCGGGGAGGGCCGGGGAGCTGTTTTTT. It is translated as CASSPPLAGRAGELFF.

CDR3 sequence reads: CASSFNGGLLSPTNEKLFF. For the CDR3, the DNA is TGTGCCAGCAGCTTTAATGGCGGACTCCTATCCCCAACTAATGAAAAACTGTTTTTT. V and J are TRBV7-9 and TRBJ1-4, with D uncertain. Germline CDR1 SEHNR, CDR2 FQNEAQ (reference sequence). There are 19 residues in the CDR3. Deletions cut 3 bases from V and 0 bases from J, with 20 bases between.

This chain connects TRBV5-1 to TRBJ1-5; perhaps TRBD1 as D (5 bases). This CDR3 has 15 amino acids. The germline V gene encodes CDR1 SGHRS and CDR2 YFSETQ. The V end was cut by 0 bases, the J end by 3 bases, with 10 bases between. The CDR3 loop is CASSLAGTSNQPQHF. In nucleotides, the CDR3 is TGCGCCAGCAGCTTGGCCGGGACCTCCAATCAGCCCCAGCATTTT. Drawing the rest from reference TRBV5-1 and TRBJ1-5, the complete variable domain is KAGVTQTPRYLIKTRGQQVTLSCSPISGHRSVSWYQQTPGQGLQFLFEYFSETQRNKGNFPGRFSGRQFSNSRSEMNVSTLELGDSALYLCASSLAGTSNQPQHFGDGTRLSIL.

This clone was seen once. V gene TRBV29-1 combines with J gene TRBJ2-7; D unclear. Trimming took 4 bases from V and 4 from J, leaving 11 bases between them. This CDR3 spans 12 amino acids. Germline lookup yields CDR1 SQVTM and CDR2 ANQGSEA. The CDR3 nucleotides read TGCAGCGTTGTAACAGTCGGATACGAGCAGTACTTC. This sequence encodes CSVVTVGYEQYF.

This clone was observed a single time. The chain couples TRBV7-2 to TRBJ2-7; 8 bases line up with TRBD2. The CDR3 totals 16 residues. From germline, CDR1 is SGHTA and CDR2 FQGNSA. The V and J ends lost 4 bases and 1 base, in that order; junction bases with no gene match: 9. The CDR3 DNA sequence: TGTGCCAGCAGCTCCAATTCCGGGACTAGATCCTACGAGCAGTACTTC. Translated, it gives CASSSNSGTRSYEQYF.